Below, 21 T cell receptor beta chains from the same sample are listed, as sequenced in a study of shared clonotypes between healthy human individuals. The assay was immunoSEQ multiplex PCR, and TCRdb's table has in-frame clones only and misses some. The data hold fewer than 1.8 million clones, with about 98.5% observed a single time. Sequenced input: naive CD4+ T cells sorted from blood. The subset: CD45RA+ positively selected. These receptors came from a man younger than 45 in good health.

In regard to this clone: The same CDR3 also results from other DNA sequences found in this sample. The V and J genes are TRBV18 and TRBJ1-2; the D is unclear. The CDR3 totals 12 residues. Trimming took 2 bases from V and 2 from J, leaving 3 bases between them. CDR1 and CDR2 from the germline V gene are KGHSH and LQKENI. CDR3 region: CASSPVNYGYTF. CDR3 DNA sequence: TGTGCCAGCTCACCAGTAAACTATGGCTACACCTTC.

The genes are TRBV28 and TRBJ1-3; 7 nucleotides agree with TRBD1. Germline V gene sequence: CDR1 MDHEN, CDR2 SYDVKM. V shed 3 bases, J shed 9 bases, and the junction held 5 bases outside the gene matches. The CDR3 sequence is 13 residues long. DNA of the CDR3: TGTGCCAGCAGTTTCTACAGGGGACGCACCATATATTTT. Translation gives CASSFYRGRTIYF.

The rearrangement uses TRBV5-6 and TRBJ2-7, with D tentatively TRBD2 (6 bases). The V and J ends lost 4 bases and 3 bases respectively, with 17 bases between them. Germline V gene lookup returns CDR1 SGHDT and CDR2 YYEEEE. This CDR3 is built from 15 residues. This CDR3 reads CASSHSGRDFYEQYF. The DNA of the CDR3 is TGTGCCAGCAGCCACTCGGGCAGGGACTTCTACGAGCAGTACTTC. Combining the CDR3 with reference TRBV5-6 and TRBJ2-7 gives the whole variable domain DAGVTQSPTHLIKTRGQQVTLRCSPKSGHDTVSWYQQALGQGPQFIFQYYEEEERQRGNFPDRFSGHQFPNYSSELNVNALLLGDSALYLCASSHSGRDFYEQYFGPGTRLTVT.

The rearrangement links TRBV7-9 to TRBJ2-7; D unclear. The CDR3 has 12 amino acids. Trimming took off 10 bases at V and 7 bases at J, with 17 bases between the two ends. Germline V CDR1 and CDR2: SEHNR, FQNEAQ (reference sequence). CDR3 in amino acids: CANPPTKREQYF. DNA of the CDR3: TGTGCCAACCCACCTACGAAGAGAGAGCAGTACTTC.

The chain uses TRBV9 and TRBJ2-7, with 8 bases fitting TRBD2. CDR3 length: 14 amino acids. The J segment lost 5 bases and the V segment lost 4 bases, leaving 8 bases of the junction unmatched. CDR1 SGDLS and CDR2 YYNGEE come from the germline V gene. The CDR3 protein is CASSHSGRGDEQYF. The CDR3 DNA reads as TGTGCCAGCAGCCACAGCGGGAGAGGGGACGAGCAGTACTTC.

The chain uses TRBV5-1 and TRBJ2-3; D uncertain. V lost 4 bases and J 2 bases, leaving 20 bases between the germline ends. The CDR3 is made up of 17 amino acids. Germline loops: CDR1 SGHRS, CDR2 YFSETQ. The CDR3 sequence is CASSPGQETVFTDTQYF. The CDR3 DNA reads TGCGCCAGCAGCCCTGGCCAGGAGACTGTTTTCACAGATACGCAGTATTTT.

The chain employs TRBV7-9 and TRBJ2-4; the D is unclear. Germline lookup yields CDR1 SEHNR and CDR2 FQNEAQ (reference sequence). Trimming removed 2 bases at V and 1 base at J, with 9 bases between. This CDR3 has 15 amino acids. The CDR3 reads CASSLRSQAKNIQYF. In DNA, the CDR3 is TGTGCCAGCAGCTTAAGAAGTCAGGCCAAAAACATTCAGTACTTC.

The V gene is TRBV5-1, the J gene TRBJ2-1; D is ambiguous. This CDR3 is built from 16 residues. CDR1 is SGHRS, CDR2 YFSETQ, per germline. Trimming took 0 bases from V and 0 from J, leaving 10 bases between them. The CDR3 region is CASSLELSSSYNEQFF. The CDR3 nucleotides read TGCGCCAGCAGCTTGGAACTTTCTAGCTCCTACAATGAGCAGTTCTTC. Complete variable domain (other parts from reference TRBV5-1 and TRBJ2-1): KAGVTQTPRYLIKTRGQQVTLSCSPISGHRSVSWYQQTPGQGLQFLFEYFSETQRNKGNFPGRFSGRQFSNSRSEMNVSTLELGDSALYLCASSLELSSSYNEQFFGPGTRLTVL.

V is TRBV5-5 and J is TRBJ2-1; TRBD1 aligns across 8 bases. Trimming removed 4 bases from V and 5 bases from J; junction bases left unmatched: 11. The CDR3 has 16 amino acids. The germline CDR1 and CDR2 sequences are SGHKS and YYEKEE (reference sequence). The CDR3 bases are TGTGCCAGCAGCGACCTGACAGGGGTTGGCAACAATGAGCAGTTCTTC. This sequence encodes CASSDLTGVGNNEQFF.

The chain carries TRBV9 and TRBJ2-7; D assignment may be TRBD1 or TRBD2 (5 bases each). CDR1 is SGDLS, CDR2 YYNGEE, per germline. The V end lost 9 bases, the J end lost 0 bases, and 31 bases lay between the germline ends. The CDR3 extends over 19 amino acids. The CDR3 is CANGAFGSRATPSSYEQYF. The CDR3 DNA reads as TGTGCCAACGGGGCCTTCGGATCTCGGGCCACCCCGAGCTCCTACGAGCAGTACTTC.

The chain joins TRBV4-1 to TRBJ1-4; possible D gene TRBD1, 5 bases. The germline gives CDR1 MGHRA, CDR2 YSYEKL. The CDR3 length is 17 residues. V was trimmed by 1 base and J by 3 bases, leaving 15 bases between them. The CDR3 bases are TGCGCCAGCAGCCAAGTAGCACGCCGGGGGGCTAATGAAAAACTGTTTTTT. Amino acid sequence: CASSQVARRGANEKLFF.

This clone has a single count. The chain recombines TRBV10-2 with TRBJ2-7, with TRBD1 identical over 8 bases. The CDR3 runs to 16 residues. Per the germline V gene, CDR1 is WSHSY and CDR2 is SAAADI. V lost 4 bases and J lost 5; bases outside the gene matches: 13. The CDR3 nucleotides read TGCGCCAGCAGTGTATCAAAACAGGGGGGCCGGGACGAGCAGTACTTC. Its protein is CASSVSKQGGRDEQYF.

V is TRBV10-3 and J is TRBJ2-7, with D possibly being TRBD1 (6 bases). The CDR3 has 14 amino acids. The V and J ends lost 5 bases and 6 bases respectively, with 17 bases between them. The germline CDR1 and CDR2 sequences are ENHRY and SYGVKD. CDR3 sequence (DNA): TGTGCCATCAGTACGTTGACAGGCACCATCGAGCAGTACTTC. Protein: CAISTLTGTIEQYF.

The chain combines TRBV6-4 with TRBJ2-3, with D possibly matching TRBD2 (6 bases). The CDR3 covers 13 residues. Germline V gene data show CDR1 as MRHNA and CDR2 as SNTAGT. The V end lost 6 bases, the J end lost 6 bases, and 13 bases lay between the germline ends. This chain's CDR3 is CASSAGGEDTQYF. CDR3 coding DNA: TGTGCCAGCAGCGCGGGCGGGGAGGATACGCAGTATTTT.

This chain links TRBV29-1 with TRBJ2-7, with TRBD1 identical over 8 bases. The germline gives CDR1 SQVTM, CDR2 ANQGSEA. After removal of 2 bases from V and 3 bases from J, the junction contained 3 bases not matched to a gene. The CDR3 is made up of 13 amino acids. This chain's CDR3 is CSVEPGGGYEQYF. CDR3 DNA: TGCAGCGTTGAACCAGGGGGCGGCTACGAGCAGTACTTC.

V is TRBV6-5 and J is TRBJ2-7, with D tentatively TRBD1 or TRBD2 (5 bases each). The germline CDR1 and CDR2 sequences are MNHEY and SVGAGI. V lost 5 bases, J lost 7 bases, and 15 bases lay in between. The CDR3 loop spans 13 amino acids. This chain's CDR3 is CASSIPGTLEQYF. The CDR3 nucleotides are TGTGCCAGCAGTATCCCCGGGACCCTGGAGCAGTACTTC.

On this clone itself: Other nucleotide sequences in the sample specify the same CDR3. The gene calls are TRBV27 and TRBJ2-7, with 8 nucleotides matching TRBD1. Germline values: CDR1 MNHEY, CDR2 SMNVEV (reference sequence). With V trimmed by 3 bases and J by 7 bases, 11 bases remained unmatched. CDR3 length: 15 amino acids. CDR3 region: CASSFLGQGAREQYF. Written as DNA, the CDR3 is TGTGCCAGCAGTTTTTTAGGGCAGGGGGCGCGAGAGCAGTACTTC.

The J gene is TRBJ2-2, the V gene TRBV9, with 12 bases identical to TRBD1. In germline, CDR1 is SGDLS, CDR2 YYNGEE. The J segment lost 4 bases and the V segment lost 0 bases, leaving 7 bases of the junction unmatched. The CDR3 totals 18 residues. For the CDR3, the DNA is TGTGCCAGCAGCGTAGGGGACAGGGGGCCCCTGGGCACCGGGGAGCTGTTTTTT. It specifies CASSVGDRGPLGTGELFF.

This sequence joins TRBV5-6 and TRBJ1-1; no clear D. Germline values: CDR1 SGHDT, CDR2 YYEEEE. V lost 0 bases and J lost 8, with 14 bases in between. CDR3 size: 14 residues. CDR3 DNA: TGTGCCAGCAGCTTGGAGTGGGCAGAGAAGGAAGCTTTCTTT. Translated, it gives CASSLEWAEKEAFF.

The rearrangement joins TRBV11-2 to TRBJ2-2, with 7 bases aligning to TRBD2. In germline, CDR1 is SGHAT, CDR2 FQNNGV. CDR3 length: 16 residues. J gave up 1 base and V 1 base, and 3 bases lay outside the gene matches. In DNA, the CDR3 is TGTGCCAGCAGCTTAGGGCGCGGGAGGAACACCGGGGAGCTGTTTTTT. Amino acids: CASSLGRGRNTGELFF.

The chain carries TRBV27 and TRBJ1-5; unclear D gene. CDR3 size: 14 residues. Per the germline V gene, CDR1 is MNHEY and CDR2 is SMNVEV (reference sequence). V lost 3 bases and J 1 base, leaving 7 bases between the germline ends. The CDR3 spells CASSFSGSNQPQHF. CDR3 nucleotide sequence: TGTGCCAGCAGTTTCTCGGGGAGCAATCAGCCCCAGCATTTT.